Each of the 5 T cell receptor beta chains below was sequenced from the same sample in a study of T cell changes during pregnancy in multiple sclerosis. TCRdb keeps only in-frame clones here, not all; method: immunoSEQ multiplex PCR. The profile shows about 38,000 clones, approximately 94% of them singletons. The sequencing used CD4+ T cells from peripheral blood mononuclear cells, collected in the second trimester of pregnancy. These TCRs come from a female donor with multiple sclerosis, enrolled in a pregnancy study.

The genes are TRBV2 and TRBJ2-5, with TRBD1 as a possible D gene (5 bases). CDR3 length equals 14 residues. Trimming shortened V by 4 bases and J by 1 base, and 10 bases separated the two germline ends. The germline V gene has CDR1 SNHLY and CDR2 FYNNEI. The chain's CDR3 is CASSADSAQETQYF. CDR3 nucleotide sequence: TGTGCCAGCAGTGCTGACAGCGCCCAAGAGACCCAGTACTTC.

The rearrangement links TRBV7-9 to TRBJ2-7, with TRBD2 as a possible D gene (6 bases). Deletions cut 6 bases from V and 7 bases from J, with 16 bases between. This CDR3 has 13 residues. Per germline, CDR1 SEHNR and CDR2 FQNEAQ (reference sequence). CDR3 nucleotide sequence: TGTGCCAGCAGTCTTCGCTCGGGGAGGGAGCAGTACTTC. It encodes CASSLRSGREQYF.

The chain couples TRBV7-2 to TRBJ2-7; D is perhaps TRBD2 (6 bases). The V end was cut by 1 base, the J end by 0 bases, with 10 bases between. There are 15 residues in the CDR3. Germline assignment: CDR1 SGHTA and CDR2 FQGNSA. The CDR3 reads CASSLVSEGSYEQYF. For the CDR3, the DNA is TGTGCCAGCAGCTTAGTGTCGGAGGGCTCCTACGAGCAGTACTTC.

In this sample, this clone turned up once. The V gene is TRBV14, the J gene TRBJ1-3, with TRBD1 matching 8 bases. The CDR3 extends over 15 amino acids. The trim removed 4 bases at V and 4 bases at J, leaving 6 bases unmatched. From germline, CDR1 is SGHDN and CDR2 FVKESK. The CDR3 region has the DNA TGTGCCAGCAGCCCCTTCCAGGGGGCCGGAAACACCATATATTTT. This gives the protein CASSPFQGAGNTIYF.

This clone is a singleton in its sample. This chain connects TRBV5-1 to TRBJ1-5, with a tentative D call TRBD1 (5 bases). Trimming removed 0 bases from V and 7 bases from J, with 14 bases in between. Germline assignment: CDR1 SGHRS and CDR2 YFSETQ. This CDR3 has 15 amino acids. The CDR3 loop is CASSLDDAGFQPQHF. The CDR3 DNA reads TGCGCCAGCAGCTTGGACGACGCAGGGTTCCAGCCCCAGCATTTT.